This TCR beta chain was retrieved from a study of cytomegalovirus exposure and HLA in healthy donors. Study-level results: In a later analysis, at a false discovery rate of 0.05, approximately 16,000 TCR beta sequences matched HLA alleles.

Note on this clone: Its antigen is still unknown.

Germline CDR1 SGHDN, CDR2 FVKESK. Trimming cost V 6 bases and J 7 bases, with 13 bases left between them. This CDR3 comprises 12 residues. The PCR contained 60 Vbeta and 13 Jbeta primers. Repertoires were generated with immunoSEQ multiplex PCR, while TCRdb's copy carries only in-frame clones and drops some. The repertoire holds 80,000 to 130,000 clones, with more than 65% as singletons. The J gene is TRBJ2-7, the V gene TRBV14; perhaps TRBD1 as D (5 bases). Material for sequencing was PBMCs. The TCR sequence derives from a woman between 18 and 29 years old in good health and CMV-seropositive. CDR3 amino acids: CASRWGSGEQYF. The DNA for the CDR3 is TGTGCCAGCAGGTGGGGCAGTGGTGAGCAGTACTTC.